This T cell receptor (beta chain) was profiled in a study of shared clonotypes between healthy human individuals. Study conclusions and caveats: The researchers took only blood, and tissue repertoires probably look different. The sharing of approximately 5.1% of naive CD4 clonotypes was seen across a handful of donors.

Only in-frame clones appear in the TCRdb table, and some are missing; sequencing was by immunoSEQ multiplex PCR. The sample shows millions of clones, approximately 92% of them seen only once. Germline CDR1 reads MNHNS; CDR2 reads SASEGT. V was pared by 2 bases and J by 2 bases, with 10 bases of the junction left unmatched. CDR3 length: 18 amino acids. About this clone itself: Its antigen is not known.

The chain carries TRBV6-1 and TRBJ2-3; 10 bases align to TRBD1. The specimen was naive CD4+ T cells sorted from blood. The sample's subset: CD45RA+ positively selected. This clonotype was sampled from a young man in good health. CDR3 region: CASSEFTLTGGVTDTQYF. In DNA, the CDR3 is TGTGCCAGCAGTGAATTCACTCTGACAGGGGGCGTCACAGATACGCAGTATTTT.